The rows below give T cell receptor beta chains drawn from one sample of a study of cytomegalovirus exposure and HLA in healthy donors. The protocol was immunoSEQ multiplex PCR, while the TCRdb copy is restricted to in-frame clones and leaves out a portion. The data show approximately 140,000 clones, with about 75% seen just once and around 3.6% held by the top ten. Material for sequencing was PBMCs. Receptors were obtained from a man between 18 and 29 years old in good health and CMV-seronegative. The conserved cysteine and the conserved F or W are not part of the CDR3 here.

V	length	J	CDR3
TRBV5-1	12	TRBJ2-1	ASSLAGSSDEQF
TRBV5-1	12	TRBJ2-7	ASSGGRAPQEQY
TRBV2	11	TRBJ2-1	ASDRGPVNEQF
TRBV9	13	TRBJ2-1	ASSVDSGRYNEQF
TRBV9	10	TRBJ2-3	ASSVAADTQY
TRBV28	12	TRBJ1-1	ASSTGQGGTEAF
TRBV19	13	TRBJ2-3	ASTGTRGYQDTQY
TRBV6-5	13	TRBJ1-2	ASKFAQGANYGYT
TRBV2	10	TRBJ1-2	ASSDRFDGYT
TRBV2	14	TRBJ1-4	ASRTWTGGVNEKLF
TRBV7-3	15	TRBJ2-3	ASSFPGPAGGLGTQY
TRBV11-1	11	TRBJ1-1	ASSLAGGTEAF
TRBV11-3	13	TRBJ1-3	ASSLYPVSGNTIY
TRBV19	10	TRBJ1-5	ASGAGNQPQH
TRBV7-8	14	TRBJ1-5	ASSFSQGVWGQPQH
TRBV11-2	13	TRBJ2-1	ASSLATGGPSEQF
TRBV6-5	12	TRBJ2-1	ASSPGGVYNEQF
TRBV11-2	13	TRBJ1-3	ASSFHRGTGNTIY